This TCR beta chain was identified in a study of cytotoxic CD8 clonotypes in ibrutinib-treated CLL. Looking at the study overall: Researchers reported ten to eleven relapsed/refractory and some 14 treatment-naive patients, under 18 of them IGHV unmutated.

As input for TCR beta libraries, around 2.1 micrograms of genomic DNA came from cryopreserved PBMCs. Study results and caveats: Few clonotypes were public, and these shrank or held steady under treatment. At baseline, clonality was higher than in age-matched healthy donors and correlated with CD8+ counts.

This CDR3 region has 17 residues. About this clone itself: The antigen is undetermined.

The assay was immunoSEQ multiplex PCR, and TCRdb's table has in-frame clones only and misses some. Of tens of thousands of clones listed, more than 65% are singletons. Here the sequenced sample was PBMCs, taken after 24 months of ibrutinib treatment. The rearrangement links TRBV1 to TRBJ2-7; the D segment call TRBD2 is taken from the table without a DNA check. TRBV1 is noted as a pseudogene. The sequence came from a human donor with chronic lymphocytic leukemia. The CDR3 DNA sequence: TGCACCAGCAGCCAAGGACTAGCGGTTCTCTTCGGCCACGAGCAGTACTTC. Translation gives CTSSQGLAVLFGHEQYF.